This T cell receptor beta chain comes out of a study of T cells in Graves' hyperthyroidism and ophthalmopathy. Study information: Blood was drawn when the patient was first diagnosed and still untreated.

To note about this clonotype: As yet, its antigen is unknown.

The diagnostic basis comprised clinical symptoms, serum thyroxine and TRAb, thyroid ultrasound and orbital computed tomography. The source of the PBMCs was around 9 ml of fresh peripheral blood. RNA transcripts gave rise to amplified TCR beta CDR3 regions. In the first-round RT-PCR of the TCR CDR3, the HTBI primer set was used. MiXCR was run by TCRdb on the multiplex PCR reads, yielding one entry per CDR3 protein. Of nearly 600,000 distinct CDR3 sequences listed, approximately 15% are singletons. Study observations and caveats: Ophthalmopathy, which appeared later, was predicted by the model a median approximately 6 months before onset.

CDR1 and CDR2 from the germline V gene are SGHNT and YENEEA. V was clipped by 2 bases and J by 8 bases, with 12 bases between them. This CDR3 spans 14 amino acids. The sample comprised blood. J is TRBJ1-4 and V is TRBV11-3; D is perhaps TRBD1 (6 bases). The receptor's source is a woman aged 18-29 years with Graves' ophthalmopathy. Written as DNA, the CDR3 is TGTGCCAGCAGCTTATGGGGGGCAGCGGAAAAACTGTTTTTT. Translating gives CASSLWGAAEKLFF.